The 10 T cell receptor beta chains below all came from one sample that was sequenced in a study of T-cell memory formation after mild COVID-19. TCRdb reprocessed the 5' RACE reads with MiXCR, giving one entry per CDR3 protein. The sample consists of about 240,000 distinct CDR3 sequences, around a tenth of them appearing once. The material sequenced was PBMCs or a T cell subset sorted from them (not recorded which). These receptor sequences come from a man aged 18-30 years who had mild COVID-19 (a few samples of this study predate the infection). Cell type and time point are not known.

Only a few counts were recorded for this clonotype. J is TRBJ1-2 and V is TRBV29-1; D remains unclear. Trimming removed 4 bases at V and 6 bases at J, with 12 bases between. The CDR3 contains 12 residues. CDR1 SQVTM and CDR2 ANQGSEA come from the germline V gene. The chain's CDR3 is CSVAGPYDGYTF. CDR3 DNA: TGCAGCGTTGCCGGTCCCTATGATGGCTACACCTTC. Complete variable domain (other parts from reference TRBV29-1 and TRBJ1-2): SAVISQKPSRDICQRGTSLTIQCQVDSQVTMMFWYRQQPGQSLTLIATANQGSEATYESGFVIDKFPISRPNLTFSTLTVSNMSPEDSSIYLCSVAGPYDGYTFGSGTRLTVV.

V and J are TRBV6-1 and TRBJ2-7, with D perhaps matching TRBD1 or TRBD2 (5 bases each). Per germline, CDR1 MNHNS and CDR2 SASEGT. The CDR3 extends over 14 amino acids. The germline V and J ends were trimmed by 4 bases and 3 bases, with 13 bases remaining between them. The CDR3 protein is CASSVVMGVYEQYV. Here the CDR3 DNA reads TGTGCCAGCAGTGTTGTTATGGGGGTCTACGAGCAGTACGTC.

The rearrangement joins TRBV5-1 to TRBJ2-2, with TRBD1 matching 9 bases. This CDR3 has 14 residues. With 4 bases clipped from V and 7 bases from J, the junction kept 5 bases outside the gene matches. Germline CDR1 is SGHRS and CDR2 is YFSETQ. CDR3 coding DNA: TGCGCCAGCAGCCCGGGACAGGGCGGCGGGGAGCTGTTTTTT. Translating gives CASSPGQGGGELFF. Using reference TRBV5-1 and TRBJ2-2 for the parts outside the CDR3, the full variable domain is KAGVTQTPRYLIKTRGQQVTLSCSPISGHRSVSWYQQTPGQGLQFLFEYFSETQRNKGNFPGRFSGRQFSNSRSEMNVSTLELGDSALYLCASSPGQGGGELFFGEGSRLTVL.

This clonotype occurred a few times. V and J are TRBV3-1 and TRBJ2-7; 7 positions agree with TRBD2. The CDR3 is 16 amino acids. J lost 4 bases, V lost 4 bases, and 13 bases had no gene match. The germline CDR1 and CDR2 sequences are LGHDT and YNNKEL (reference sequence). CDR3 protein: CASSPGGRFTGYEQYF. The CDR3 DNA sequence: TGTGCCAGCAGCCCGGGGGGAAGGTTTACTGGGTACGAGCAGTACTTC.

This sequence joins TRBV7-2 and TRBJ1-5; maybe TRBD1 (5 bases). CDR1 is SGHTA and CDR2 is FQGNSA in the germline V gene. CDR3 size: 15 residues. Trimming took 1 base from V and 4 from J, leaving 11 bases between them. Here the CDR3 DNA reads TGTGCCAGCAGCTTAGAAGGGGTGTGGAATCAGCCCCAGCATTTT. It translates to CASSLEGVWNQPQHF.

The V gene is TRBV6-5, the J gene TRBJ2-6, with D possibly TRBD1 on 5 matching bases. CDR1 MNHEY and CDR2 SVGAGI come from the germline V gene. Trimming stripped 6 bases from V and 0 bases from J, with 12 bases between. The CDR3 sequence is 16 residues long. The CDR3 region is CASRRSGSSGANVLTF. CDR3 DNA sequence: TGTGCCAGCAGGCGGTCAGGGTCCTCTGGGGCCAACGTCCTGACTTTC.

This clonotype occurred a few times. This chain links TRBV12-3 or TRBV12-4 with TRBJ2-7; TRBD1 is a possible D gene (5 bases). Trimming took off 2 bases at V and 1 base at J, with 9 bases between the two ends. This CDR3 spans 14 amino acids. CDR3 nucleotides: TGTGCCAGCAGTTTATTAGGGGTTTCCTACGAGCAGTACTTC. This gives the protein CASSLLGVSYEQYF.

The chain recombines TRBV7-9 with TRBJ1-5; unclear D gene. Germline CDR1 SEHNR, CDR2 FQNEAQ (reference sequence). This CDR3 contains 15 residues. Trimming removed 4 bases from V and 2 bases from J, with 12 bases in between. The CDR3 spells CASSSDRYGNQPQHF. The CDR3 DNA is TGTGCCAGCAGCTCGGACCGCTATGGCAATCAGCCCCAGCATTTT.

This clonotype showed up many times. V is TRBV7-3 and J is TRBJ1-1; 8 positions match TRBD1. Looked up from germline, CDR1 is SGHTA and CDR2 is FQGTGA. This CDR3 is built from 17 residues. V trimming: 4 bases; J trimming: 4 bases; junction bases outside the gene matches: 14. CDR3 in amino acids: CASSSAPYRGRGTEAFF. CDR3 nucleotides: TGTGCCAGCAGCTCTGCACCTTACAGGGGGAGAGGCACTGAAGCTTTCTTT.

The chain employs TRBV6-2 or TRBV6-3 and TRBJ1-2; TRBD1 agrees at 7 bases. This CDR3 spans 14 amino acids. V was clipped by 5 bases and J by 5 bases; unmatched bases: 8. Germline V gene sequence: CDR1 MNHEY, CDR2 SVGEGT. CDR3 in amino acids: CASSPEGQKYGYTF. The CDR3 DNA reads TGTGCCAGCAGTCCCGAGGGACAGAAATATGGCTACACCTTC.